The clone carrying this T cell receptor beta chain showed up just a few times. MiXCR, run by TCRdb on the RT-PCR reads, gives a single entry per CDR3 protein. The repertoire holds about 410,000 distinct CDR3 sequences, with roughly 16% as singletons. This sample was included in a study of patients and donors after allogeneic stem cell transplantation. Trimming removed 2 bases from V and 1 base from J; junction bases left unmatched: 13. Germline CDR1 reads SGHRS; CDR2 reads YFSETQ. The CDR3 length is 18 residues. This TCR was recovered from a human donor who was either an allogeneic HSCT recipient or a stem cell or donor lymphocyte infusion donor (not recorded which). It is not recorded whose cells these are; they may come from a transplant donor. The chain links TRBV5-1 to TRBJ1-1; 8 bases match TRBD1. Sequencing was carried out using blood, either unsorted or a sorted T cell fraction (not recorded which). The chain's CDR3 is CASSFTPGGLEWNTEAFF. The CDR3, as DNA: TGCGCCAGCAGCTTCACCCCAGGGGGCTTAGAATGGAACACTGAAGCTTTCTTT.